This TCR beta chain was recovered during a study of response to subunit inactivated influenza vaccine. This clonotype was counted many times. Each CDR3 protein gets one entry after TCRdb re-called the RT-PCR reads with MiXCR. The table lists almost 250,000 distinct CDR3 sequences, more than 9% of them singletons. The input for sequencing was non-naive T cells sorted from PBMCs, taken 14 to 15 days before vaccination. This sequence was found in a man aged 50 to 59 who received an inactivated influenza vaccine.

CDR3: CASSYSNPSYEQYF. In DNA, the CDR3 is TGTGCCAGCAGTTACTCGAACCCCTCCTACGAGCAGTACTTC. The V and J genes are TRBV6-5 and TRBJ2-7; D not resolved. The germline V gene encodes CDR1 MNHEY and CDR2 SVGAGI. The V and J ends lost 0 bases and 0 bases respectively, with 6 bases between them. This CDR3 has 14 amino acids.